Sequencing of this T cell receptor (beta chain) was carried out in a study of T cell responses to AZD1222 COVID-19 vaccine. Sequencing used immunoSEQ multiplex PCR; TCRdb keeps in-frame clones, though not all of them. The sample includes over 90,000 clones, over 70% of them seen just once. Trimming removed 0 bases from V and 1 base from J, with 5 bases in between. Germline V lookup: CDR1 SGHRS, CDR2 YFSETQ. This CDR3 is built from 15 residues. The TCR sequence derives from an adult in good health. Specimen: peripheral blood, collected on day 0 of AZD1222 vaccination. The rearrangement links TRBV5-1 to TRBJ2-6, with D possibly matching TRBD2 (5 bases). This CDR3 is CASSLGGSGANVLTF. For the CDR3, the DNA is TGCGCCAGCAGCTTGGGAGGGTCTGGGGCCAACGTCCTGACTTTC.